This section outlines one TCR beta chain sequence together with its context. What it binds is unknown. The data are from a study of Ad26.COV2.S vaccination and SARS-CoV-2 variants. Study as a whole: Each vaccinee took Ad26.COV2.S intramuscularly, once or twice 56 days apart. Findings and caveats of the study: Similar non-spike TCR breadth was seen in vaccine and placebo recipients.

As for treatment: around 19 received Ad26.COV2.S at low or high dose, single or two shots; roughly five received placebo; per-sample allocation not given. Sampling was performed 63 days after the first vaccine or placebo injection. The administered vaccine (an Ad26 vector) expressed Wuhan-strain SARS-CoV-2 spike. Sequenced by immunoSEQ multiplex PCR; TCRdb stores in-frame clones only, minus some. There are about 330,000 clones in the sample; roughly nine tenths occur only once, and about 5% lies in the top ten. The ends were cut back, 2 bases at V and 2 bases at J, with 13 bases in the middle. The CDR3 loop spans 16 amino acids. Germline V lookup: CDR1 MGHRA, CDR2 YSYEKL.

The sequence was collected from a person aged 18 to 65 who received the Ad26.COV2.S COVID-19 vaccine or a placebo. The rearrangement uses TRBV4-1 and TRBJ2-1; a weak D match, TRBD1 (6 bases). This sample comprised peripheral blood, obtained in a trial of Ad26.COV2.S vaccine versus placebo. CDR3 sequence: CASSQPTGFTYNEQFF. The CDR3 DNA is TGCGCCAGCAGCCAACCTACAGGGTTCACCTACAATGAGCAGTTCTTC.